Each of the 19 T cell receptor beta chains below was sequenced from the same sample in a study of T cell responses to AZD1222 COVID-19 vaccine. Sequencing used immunoSEQ multiplex PCR; TCRdb keeps in-frame clones, though not all of them. This sample's table reports under 150,000 clones. Material: peripheral blood. The receptors were gathered from an adult in good health.

V and J are TRBV29-1 and TRBJ2-5, with 8 positions matching TRBD1. Germline values: CDR1 SQVTM, CDR2 ANQGSEA. The CDR3 has 14 residues. V dropped 6 bases and J dropped 6; count of bases not matched to a gene: 12. The CDR3 coding sequence is TGCAGCGTCGGACCCCGCGACAGGGGACAGACCCAGTACTTC. Translated, it gives CSVGPRDRGQTQYF. Supplemented by reference TRBV29-1 and TRBJ2-5, the full variable domain reads SAVISQKPSRDICQRGTSLTIQCQVDSQVTMMFWYRQQPGQSLTLIATANQGSEATYESGFVIDKFPISRPNLTFSTLTVSNMSPEDSSIYLCSVGPRDRGQTQYFGPGTRLLVL.

The chain is built from TRBV6-1 and TRBJ2-7; perhaps D is TRBD1 or TRBD2 (5 bases each). CDR1 and CDR2 (germline): MNHNS, SASEGT. V lost 3 bases and J lost 4, with 25 bases in between. CDR3 size: 18 residues. Here the CDR3 reads CASSDGGYIGTPAYEQYF. For the CDR3, the DNA is TGTGCCAGCAGTGATGGTGGTTATATCGGGACGCCCGCTTACGAGCAGTACTTC.

The gene calls are TRBV30 and TRBJ2-5; either TRBD1 or TRBD2 may supply D (6 bases each). V gave up 0 bases and J gave up 5 bases, with 10 bases separating them. The CDR3 contains 13 residues. In germline, CDR1 is GTSNPN, CDR2 SVGIG (reference sequence). CDR3 loop: CAWSVGAGETQYF. The CDR3 nucleotides are TGTGCCTGGAGTGTGGGGGCGGGGGAGACCCAGTACTTC.

CDR3 nucleotides: TGTGCCAGCACTTTCCAGGGATTGGGGACCGGGGAGCTGTTTTTT. Encoded protein: CASTFQGLGTGELFF. The chain joins TRBV5-4 to TRBJ2-2; possibly TRBD1 for D (5 bases). Trimming took 6 bases from V and 5 from J, leaving 17 bases between them. The CDR3 loop spans 15 amino acids. CDR1 and CDR2 from the germline V gene are SGHNT and YYREEE (reference sequence).

V and J are TRBV27 and TRBJ1-2, with D hard to call. Per the germline V gene, CDR1 is MNHEY and CDR2 is SMNVEV (reference sequence). V lost 4 bases to trimming and J lost 4 bases, with 4 bases between them. This CDR3 contains 11 residues. The CDR3 DNA reads TGTGCCAGCAGTTCAGGCTATGGCTACACCTTC. Protein: CASSSGYGYTF.

V usage is TRBV2 and J usage is TRBJ2-3; 8 nucleotides line up with TRBD1. Losses at the gene ends were 6 bases for V and 0 bases for J; bases not matched to a gene: 2. The CDR3 runs to 14 residues. Germline V CDR1 and CDR2: SNHLY, FYNNEI. CDR3 region: CASRRQGSTDTQYF. The CDR3 region has the DNA TGTGCCAGCAGGAGACAGGGGAGCACAGATACGCAGTATTTT.

The chain has TRBV2 and TRBJ1-1; weak D call: TRBD1 (5 bases). V lost 4 bases and J lost 0, with 12 bases in between. Germline V gene lookup returns CDR1 SNHLY and CDR2 FYNNEI. The CDR3 loop spans 15 amino acids. CDR3 amino acids: CASSGGLTMNTEAFF. The CDR3 coding sequence is TGTGCCAGCAGTGGGGGACTTACCATGAACACTGAAGCTTTCTTT.

The chain combines TRBV12-3 or TRBV12-4 with TRBJ2-4, with 8 bases lining up with TRBD1. The CDR3 has 13 residues. Trimming cost V 6 bases and J 8 bases; bases outside gene matches: 6. The CDR3 region is CASRKDRVDIQYF. The CDR3 DNA reads as TGTGCCAGCAGAAAGGACAGGGTGGACATTCAGTACTTC.

This rearrangement joins TRBV5-4 to TRBJ1-3; D remains unclear. Germline CDR1 reads SGHNT; CDR2 reads YYREEE (reference sequence). The CDR3 runs to 14 residues. V was pared by 2 bases and J by 0 bases, with 6 bases between. This CDR3 is CASSLGVSGNTIYF. The CDR3 nucleotides are TGTGCCAGCAGCTTAGGAGTCTCTGGAAACACCATATATTTT.

CDR3 in amino acids: CASRTSGHSYEQYF. The CDR3 DNA reads as TGTGCCAGCAGGACTAGCGGTCACTCCTACGAGCAGTACTTC. The genes are TRBV6-5 and TRBJ2-7; 9 bases fit TRBD2. V shed 6 bases, J shed 0 bases, and the junction held 3 bases outside the gene matches. The germline CDR1 and CDR2 sequences are MNHEY and SVGAGI. There are 14 residues in the CDR3.

V and J are TRBV4-3 and TRBJ2-7, with D unresolved. The CDR3 is 13 amino acids. The V gene's germline CDR1 is LGHNA and CDR2 YSLEER. Trimming cost V 1 base and J 2 bases, with 6 bases left between them. The DNA for the CDR3 is TGCGCCAGCAGCCAAGGGTCCGCCTACGAGCAGTACTTC. Translation: CASSQGSAYEQYF.

The chain uses TRBV7-8 and TRBJ2-2; D is uncertain. This CDR3 spans 14 amino acids. Trimming pared 4 bases from V and 3 bases from J, leaving 9 bases between. Germline CDR1 and CDR2: SGHVS and FQNEAQ. CDR3 protein: CASSSFWDTGELFF. The CDR3 DNA is TGTGCCAGCAGCTCCTTCTGGGACACCGGGGAGCTGTTTTTT.

This chain joins TRBV27 and TRBJ2-7; 9 bases match TRBD1. In germline, CDR1 is MNHEY, CDR2 SMNVEV (reference sequence). V gave up 1 base and J gave up 8 bases; unmatched junction bases: 9. The CDR3 consists of 15 residues. CDR3 residues: CASSLWAGTGNQQYF. The CDR3 DNA reads as TGTGCCAGCAGTTTATGGGCCGGGACAGGGAACCAGCAGTACTTC.

The chain joins TRBV3-1 (or the pseudogene TRBV3-2) to TRBJ2-7; 13 bases agree with TRBD2. The V segment lost 4 bases and the J segment 2 bases; nucleotides outside the gene matches: 2. The CDR3 covers 15 residues. CDR1 is LGHDT and CDR2 is YNNKEL in the germline V gene (reference sequence). The CDR3 nucleotides read TGTGCCAGCAGCCCCGGACTAGCGGGGGCCTACGAGCAGTACTTC. This gives the protein CASSPGLAGAYEQYF.

This chain joins TRBV9 and TRBJ2-2; 9 bases fit TRBD1. Germline-derived CDR1 and CDR2 are SGDLS and YYNGEE. Germline trimming cut 2 bases from V and 6 bases from J; bases unmatched to any gene: 11. This CDR3 is 17 amino acids long. The CDR3 sequence is CASSVGEDRGRSGELFF. CDR3 in DNA: TGTGCCAGCAGCGTGGGAGAAGACAGGGGGAGGTCCGGGGAGCTGTTTTTT.

The V gene is TRBV19, the J gene TRBJ2-2, with D hard to call. V gave up 4 bases and J gave up 7 bases, with 7 bases separating them. CDR3 length equals 12 residues. Germline V gene sequence: CDR1 LNHDA, CDR2 SQIVND (reference sequence). The CDR3 bases are TGTGCCAGTAGTACTGGGTTCGGGGAGCTGTTTTTT. Translation gives CASSTGFGELFF.

This chain connects TRBV7-8 to TRBJ1-1, with a tentative D call TRBD1 (5 bases). CDR1 is SGHVS and CDR2 is FQNEAQ in the germline V gene. The ends were cut back, 6 bases at V and 1 base at J, with 21 bases in the middle. This CDR3 region has 17 residues. The CDR3 here is CASRRLRRGTSNTEAFF. The CDR3 DNA is TGTGCCAGCAGACGTCTACGTCGGGGGACCTCGAACACTGAAGCTTTCTTT.

V and J are TRBV5-1 and TRBJ2-5, with D possibly TRBD2 on 6 matching bases. The V end lost 2 bases, the J end lost 3 bases, and 14 bases lay between the germline ends. CDR1 and CDR2 from the germline V gene are SGHRS and YFSETQ. The CDR3 consists of 15 residues. The CDR3: CASSLGGDGEETQYF. Here the CDR3 DNA reads TGCGCCAGCAGCTTAGGAGGGGATGGGGAAGAGACCCAGTACTTC. Looking up the rest from reference TRBV5-1 and TRBJ2-5 gives the full variable domain: KAGVTQTPRYLIKTRGQQVTLSCSPISGHRSVSWYQQTPGQGLQFLFEYFSETQRNKGNFPGRFSGRQFSNSRSEMNVSTLELGDSALYLCASSLGGDGEETQYFGPGTRLLVL.

The chain recombines TRBV5-1 with TRBJ1-1; D gene unclear. CDR1 is SGHRS, CDR2 YFSETQ, per germline. V was cut by 1 base and J by 2 bases, with 9 bases left in between. The CDR3 consists of 14 residues. The CDR3 DNA is TGCGCCAGCAGCTTGCGGACCCAAAACACTGAAGCTTTCTTT. Its translation is CASSLRTQNTEAFF.